This T cell receptor beta chain was found in a study of blood T cell repertoires in COVID-19. Across the whole study: Specimens from acute and convalescent COVID-19 originated in the United States, Italy and Spain.

Trimming took off 3 bases at V and 4 bases at J, with 9 bases between the two ends. Germline V gene sequence: CDR1 SEHNR, CDR2 FQNEAQ (reference sequence). The CDR3 runs 13 residues. The method was immunoSEQ multiplex PCR; TCRdb's version includes in-frame clones alone and lacks a portion of them. This table has 270,000 or so clones, roughly 80% appearing once. The rearrangement uses TRBV7-9 and TRBJ2-5, with a weak D call TRBD1 (5 bases). This sequence was found in a woman aged 50 to 60 who had recovered from COVID-19. The source material was peripheral blood. CDR3 DNA sequence: TGTGCCAGCAGCTTTGGAAGGGGAGAGACCCAGTACTTC. Its protein is CASSFGRGETQYF. Combining the CDR3 with reference TRBV7-9 and TRBJ2-5 gives the whole variable domain DTGVSQNPRHKITKRGQNVTFRCDPISEHNRLYWYRQTLGQGPEFLTYFQNEAQLEKSRLLSDRFSAERPKGSFSTLEIQRTEQGDSAMYLCASSFGRGETQYFGPGTRLLVL.